This T cell receptor beta chain was sequenced for a study of blood T cells in healthy people across ages. A second PCR of about 7 to 12 cycles used a sample-barcoded 5' primer and a J-beta primer mix. Individual samples furnished no less than 2.5 million CDR3-containing paired-end reads apiece. TCRdb independently ran MiXCR on the 5' RACE reads; one entry per CDR3 protein. This sample carries about 1 million distinct CDR3 sequences, around 45% of them seen once, and the ten largest clones take over 15%. This clonotype has only a few counts. CDR3 length equals 12 residues. The germline V gene has CDR1 SNHLY and CDR2 FYNNEI. The V gene lost 6 bases and the J gene lost 2 bases, with 8 bases spanning the gap.

The sequence was collected from an older woman in good health. The rearrangement links TRBV2 to TRBJ2-7; D gene unclear. The sample was blood. The CDR3 reads CASSSETYEQYF. The CDR3 DNA sequence: TGTGCCAGCAGCTCTGAGACCTACGAGCAGTACTTC.